The entry below gives a single TCR beta chain sequence along with its context. The data derive from a study of T-cell memory formation after mild COVID-19. TCRdb passed the 5' RACE reads through MiXCR, listing each CDR3 protein once. The sample has fewer than 250,000 distinct CDR3 sequences; about 27% are singletons. The CDR3 is made up of 14 amino acids. V was trimmed by 5 bases and J by 5 bases, leaving 15 bases between them. The chain employs TRBV12-3 or TRBV12-4 and TRBJ1-1; D is ambiguous. The clonotype comes from an adult woman who had mild COVID-19 (a few samples of this study predate the infection). Cell type and time point are not known. The sequenced sample consisted of PBMCs or a T cell subset sorted from them (not recorded which). The CDR3 DNA reads as TGTGCCAGCAGTCCGGGCCCTAGGAGGACTGAAGCTTTCTTT. It yields the protein CASSPGPRRTEAFF.